The clone carrying this TCR beta chain was detected many times. Its antigen is not identified. The read falls 3 residues short of the CDR3 end, and the missing part is taken from the germline J gene. Sequencing was performed with immunoSEQ multiplex PCR; in TCRdb, only in-frame clones are kept and a portion is missing. The sample has over 30,000 clones, none seen only once. The CDR3 is 13 amino acids. V was clipped by 5 bases and J by 7 bases, with 12 bases between them. Germline V lookup: CDR1 SGHTA, CDR2 FQGNSA. This specimen belongs to a study of T cell clonality in common variable immunodeficiency. The study, taken as a whole, reports: Reportedly, TCR beta sequences from common variable immunodeficiency showed fewer deletions and N-nucleotide insertions. CVID subjects showed higher TCRbeta clonality than healthy controls.

Diagnosis required reduced IgG, IgA and/or IgM with specific antibody deficiency. All CVID subjects were on immunoglobulin replacement for at least one year. CVID subjects were neither ill nor on immunomodulatory or immunosuppressive medication at sampling. The clonotype originates from a human donor with common variable immunodeficiency. The J gene is TRBJ1-5, the V gene TRBV7-2; no firm D call. Input material: peripheral blood mononuclear cells. The CDR3 sequence: CASSQGLGQPQHF. CDR3 DNA, as far as it was read: TGTGCCAGCAGCCAAGGACTCGGGCAGCCC.